The clone carrying this T cell receptor (beta chain) was detected only once. The antigen is undetermined. The CDR3 consists of 14 residues. The germline V gene encodes CDR1 SGHNT and CDR2 YYREEE (reference sequence). With V trimmed by 3 bases and J by 11 bases, 8 bases remained unmatched. Libraries were prepared by immunoSEQ multiplex PCR; TCRdb keeps only in-frame clonotypes and omits some of them. Of over 14,000 clones in the sample, less than 90% were seen once. This entry comes from a study of high-grade serous ovarian cancer treatment subgroups. Study-wide context: Samples averaged around 13,000 reads and 7,000 or so unique TCR beta rearrangements.

General observations from the study: Repertoire similarity ranged about 0.11 to 0.8 between tumors of one patient. Without spatial data, bulk sequencing limits insight into HGSC tumor diversity.

Tumor tissue was taken before any definitive surgery or chemotherapy was given. The chain joins TRBV5-4 to TRBJ2-1; 10 bases fit TRBD2. The sample consisted of tumor tissue. The TCR was taken from a human donor with high-grade serous ovarian cancer. For the CDR3, the DNA is TGTGCCAGCAGCTCCCTTAGCGGGGGGACCCAGCAGTTCTTC. Translation gives CASSSLSGGTQQFF.